This T cell receptor (beta chain) was recorded in a study of CD8 T cells in Susac syndrome. Across the whole study: Treatment status at blood draw for the Susac syndrome patients was therapy-naive, corticosteroids, or intravenous immunoglobulin alone.

Sequencing of TCR beta was undertaken in CD8+ and CD4+ T cells derived from blood. With random hexamers, roughly 0.5 to 1 ug RNA was reverse transcribed. TCRdb reprocessed the immunoSEQ multiplex PCR reads with MiXCR, giving one entry per CDR3 protein. The sample lists 120,000 or so distinct CDR3 sequences, about 95% occurring once. With V trimmed by 3 bases and J by 2 bases, 9 bases remained unmatched. The CDR3 extends over 16 amino acids. Germline-derived CDR1 and CDR2 are SGDLS and YYNGEE. The V gene is TRBV9, the J gene TRBJ2-3, with 7 bases identical to TRBD1. This receptor was taken from a human donor with Susac syndrome. The sample was CD8+ T cells from PBMCs. The CDR3 is CASSGKTGMVTDTQYF. The CDR3 DNA is TGTGCCAGCAGCGGGAAGACAGGGATGGTCACAGATACGCAGTATTTT.